The rows below give T cell receptor beta chains drawn from one sample of a study of blood T cell repertoires in COVID-19. Data came from immunoSEQ multiplex PCR; TCRdb stores just in-frame clones and leaves some out. Seen here are approximately 310,000 clones, more than 75% observed once, and the top ten hold 6.5% to 9.5%. Material for sequencing was peripheral blood. These receptors all come from a woman between 50 and 59 years old who had recovered from COVID-19. Each CDR3 is given with its conserved first and last residue. A D gene is named only where the DNA matches it firmly. A clone size is listed for some rows: how often the clone was seen (once, few, many), or a class if it is expanded.

CDR3aa: CASREEQGPQYEQYF
CDR3nt: TGTGCCAGTAGAGAAGAACAGGGGCCCCAGTACGAGCAGTACTTC
abundance: NA
v_gene: TRBV19
j_gene: TRBJ2-7
len: 15
d_gene: TRBD1

CDR3aa: CAWSNRVGRGKNSNQPQHF
CDR3nt: TGTGCCTGGAGTAACAGGGTGGGCAGAGGAAAAAATAGCAATCAGCCCCAGCATTTT
abundance: NA
v_gene: TRBV30
j_gene: TRBJ1-5
len: 19
d_gene: NA

CDR3aa: CASSDGTGASRDGNTIYF
CDR3nt: TGTGCCAGCAGCGACGGGACAGGGGCAAGTAGAGATGGAAACACCATATATTTT
abundance: NA
v_gene: TRBV9
j_gene: TRBJ1-3
len: 18
d_gene: TRBD1

CDR3aa: CASSLWAPNQPQHF
CDR3nt: TGTGCCAGCAGTTTATGGGCTCCAAATCAGCCCCAGCATTTT
abundance: once
v_gene: TRBV28
j_gene: TRBJ1-5
len: 14
d_gene: NA

CDR3aa: CASSLPGGNTGELFF
CDR3nt: TGCGCCAGCAGCTTGCCAGGGGGGAACACCGGGGAGCTGTTTTTT
abundance: NA
v_gene: TRBV5-1
j_gene: TRBJ2-2
len: 15
d_gene: TRBD1

CDR3aa: CASSVYSGSSPETQYF
CDR3nt: TGTGCCAGCAGCGTCTATAGCGGGAGCTCCCCGGAGACCCAGTACTTC
abundance: NA
v_gene: TRBV9
j_gene: TRBJ2-5
len: 16
d_gene: TRBD2

CDR3aa: CAWSAKGAWTEAFF
CDR3nt: TGTGCCTGGAGTGCAAAGGGGGCCTGGACTGAAGCTTTCTTT
abundance: NA
v_gene: TRBV30
j_gene: TRBJ1-1
len: 14
d_gene: TRBD1

CDR3aa: CASSFGAGTGTEAFF
CDR3nt: TGTGCCAGCAGCTTTGGGGCGGGAACGGGCACTGAAGCTTTCTTT
abundance: NA
v_gene: TRBV11-2
j_gene: TRBJ1-1
len: 15
d_gene: NA

CDR3aa: CASRTGGGETQYF
CDR3nt: TGTGCCAGCAGGACCGGAGGAGGAGAGACCCAGTACTTC
abundance: NA
v_gene: TRBV10-3
j_gene: TRBJ2-5
len: 13
d_gene: NA

CDR3aa: CASSNLVTSDKTYYEQYF
CDR3nt: TGTGCCAGCAGTAACCTCGTGACTAGCGACAAAACGTACTACGAGCAGTACTTC
abundance: NA
v_gene: TRBV6-2/TRBV6-3
j_gene: TRBJ2-7
len: 18
d_gene: TRBD2

CDR3aa: CASTLTGGSYNEQFF
CDR3nt: TGTGCCAGCACGTTAACAGGGGGCTCCTACAATGAGCAGTTCTTC
abundance: NA
v_gene: TRBV6-5
j_gene: TRBJ2-1
len: 15
d_gene: TRBD1

CDR3aa: CATSLESPKTQYF
CDR3nt: TGTGCCACCTCCCTTGAGTCCCCCAAGACCCAGTACTTC
abundance: NA
v_gene: TRBV5-4
j_gene: TRBJ2-5
len: 13
d_gene: NA

CDR3aa: CAKFLSPGQGTEAFF
CDR3nt: TGTGCCAAATTTCTGTCTCCGGGACAGGGCACTGAAGCTTTCTTT
abundance: NA
v_gene: TRBV2
j_gene: TRBJ1-1
len: 15
d_gene: TRBD1

CDR3aa: CASSQQPGSGETQYF
CDR3nt: TGTGCCAGCAGCCAACAACCCGGGTCCGGGGAGACCCAGTACTTC
abundance: NA
v_gene: TRBV5-5
j_gene: TRBJ2-5
len: 15
d_gene: NA

CDR3aa: CASSSLSGRGYEQYF
CDR3nt: TGTGCCAGCAGCTCACTTAGCGGGAGGGGGTACGAGCAGTACTTC
abundance: once
v_gene: TRBV7-2
j_gene: TRBJ2-7
len: 15
d_gene: TRBD2

CDR3aa: CASSQDWGGVAFF
CDR3nt: TGTGCCAGCAGCCAAGATTGGGGGGGCGTAGCTTTCTTT
abundance: NA
v_gene: TRBV3-1/TRBV3-2
j_gene: TRBJ1-1
len: 13
d_gene: NA

CDR3aa: CASSHRDRDNQPQHF
CDR3nt: TGTGCCAGCAGCCACCGGGACAGGGACAATCAGCCCCAGCATTTT
abundance: NA
v_gene: TRBV28
j_gene: TRBJ1-5
len: 15
d_gene: TRBD1

CDR3aa: CASSPGGPEQFF
CDR3nt: TGTGCCAGTAGTCCGGGGGGTCCTGAGCAGTTCTTC
abundance: NA
v_gene: TRBV19
j_gene: TRBJ2-1
len: 12
d_gene: TRBD2

CDR3aa: CASSLGSSRYGYTF
CDR3nt: TGTGCCAGCAGTTTGGGTAGCAGCCGATATGGCTACACCTTC
abundance: NA
v_gene: TRBV28
j_gene: TRBJ1-2
len: 14
d_gene: NA

CDR3aa: CASSPTGGHEQYF
CDR3nt: TGCGCCAGCAGTCCTACAGGGGGACACGAGCAGTACTTC
abundance: NA
v_gene: TRBV5-1
j_gene: TRBJ2-7
len: 13
d_gene: TRBD1

CDR3aa: CASSLTPRNTEAFF
CDR3nt: TGTGCCAGCAGTCTGACACCTCGGAACACTGAAGCTTTCTTT
abundance: NA
v_gene: TRBV27
j_gene: TRBJ1-1
len: 14
d_gene: NA

CDR3aa: CASSSARTGNYGYTF
CDR3nt: TGTGCCAGCAGTTCCGCCCGGACAGGAAACTATGGCTACACCTTC
abundance: NA
v_gene: TRBV6-1
j_gene: TRBJ1-2
len: 15
d_gene: TRBD1

CDR3aa: CASSPTGVFALHF
CDR3nt: TGTGCCAGCAGTCCGACTGGCGTTTTCGCCCTCCACTTT
abundance: NA
v_gene: TRBV6-2/TRBV6-3
j_gene: TRBJ1-6
len: 13
d_gene: NA

CDR3aa: CASSPSGRGNYGYTF
CDR3nt: TGTGCCAGCAGTCCCTCGGGGAGGGGGAACTATGGCTACACCTTC
abundance: NA
v_gene: TRBV28
j_gene: TRBJ1-2
len: 15
d_gene: NA

CDR3aa: CASSFTSGGGTETQYF
CDR3nt: TGTGCCAGCAGCTTTACTAGCGGGGGGGGAACTGAGACCCAGTACTTC
abundance: NA
v_gene: TRBV11-2
j_gene: TRBJ2-5
len: 16
d_gene: TRBD2

CDR3aa: CASSPGTGAGQPQHF
CDR3nt: TGTGCCAGCAGCCCCGGGACAGGGGCCGGTCAGCCCCAGCATTTT
abundance: few
v_gene: TRBV6-5
j_gene: TRBJ1-5
len: 15
d_gene: TRBD1

CDR3aa: CASRTQGPSEAFF
CDR3nt: TGTGCCAGCAGGACTCAGGGGCCCTCTGAAGCTTTCTTT
abundance: NA
v_gene: TRBV28
j_gene: TRBJ1-1
len: 13
d_gene: NA

CDR3aa: CASSNDTGHGFSYNEQFF
CDR3nt: TGTGCCAGCAGCAACGACACGGGACACGGGTTCTCCTACAATGAGCAGTTCTTC
abundance: NA
v_gene: TRBV21-1
j_gene: TRBJ2-1
len: 18
d_gene: NA

CDR3aa: CASSLSGINQPQHF
CDR3nt: TGTGCCAGCAGCTTATCAGGGATCAATCAGCCCCAGCATTTT
abundance: NA
v_gene: TRBV11-3
j_gene: TRBJ1-5
len: 14
d_gene: NA

CDR3aa: CASTPAGTGELFF
CDR3nt: TGTGCCAGCACCCCGGCGGGGACCGGGGAGCTGTTTTTT
abundance: NA
v_gene: TRBV28
j_gene: TRBJ2-2
len: 13
d_gene: NA

CDR3aa: CASSWSGGRRETQYF
CDR3nt: TGTGCCAGCAGTTGGAGCGGGGGGAGGAGGGAGACCCAGTACTTC
abundance: NA
v_gene: TRBV6-2/TRBV6-3
j_gene: TRBJ2-5
len: 15
d_gene: TRBD2

CDR3aa: CASSHRNQGQASYGYTF
CDR3nt: TGCGCCAGCAGTCACCGAAACCAGGGACAGGCGAGCTATGGCTACACCTTC
abundance: NA
v_gene: TRBV23-1
j_gene: TRBJ1-2
len: 17
d_gene: TRBD1

CDR3aa: CASSGYEGSLNEQYF
CDR3nt: TGTGCCAGCAGTGGTTATGAGGGATCGTTAAACGAGCAGTACTTC
abundance: NA
v_gene: TRBV28
j_gene: TRBJ2-7
len: 15
d_gene: NA

CDR3aa: CAWSPGAGNTIYF
CDR3nt: TGTGCCTGGAGTCCGGGAGCAGGAAACACCATATATTTT
abundance: NA
v_gene: TRBV30
j_gene: TRBJ1-3
len: 13
d_gene: NA

CDR3aa: CATLLTGISGYTF
CDR3nt: TGTGCCACCCTACTGACAGGAATAAGTGGCTACACCTTC
abundance: NA
v_gene: TRBV28
j_gene: TRBJ1-2
len: 13
d_gene: NA

CDR3aa: CASWARVSYGYTF
CDR3nt: TGTGCCAGCTGGGCCAGGGTGTCATATGGCTACACCTTC
abundance: NA
v_gene: TRBV6-5
j_gene: TRBJ1-2
len: 13
d_gene: NA

CDR3aa: CASSLGTRTQHEQFF
CDR3nt: TGTGCCAGCAGCTTAGGGACTCGGACCCAACACGAGCAGTTCTTC
abundance: NA
v_gene: TRBV7-2
j_gene: TRBJ2-1
len: 15
d_gene: NA

CDR3aa: CASSWSWEGTDTQYF
CDR3nt: TGCGCCAGCAGCTGGAGTTGGGAGGGCACAGATACGCAGTATTTT
abundance: once
v_gene: TRBV5-1
j_gene: TRBJ2-3
len: 15
d_gene: NA

CDR3aa: CASSIDRVGNQPQHF
CDR3nt: TGTGCCAGTAGTATTGACAGGGTAGGCAATCAGCCCCAGCATTTT
abundance: NA
v_gene: TRBV19
j_gene: TRBJ1-5
len: 15
d_gene: TRBD1

CDR3aa: CASRGLKSSYEQYF
CDR3nt: TGTGCCAGCCGGGGATTGAAGAGCTCCTACGAGCAGTACTTC
abundance: once
v_gene: TRBV2
j_gene: TRBJ2-7
len: 14
d_gene: NA

CDR3aa: CASRRGSDTQYF
CDR3nt: TGTGCCAGCAGGCGAGGGTCGGATACGCAGTATTTT
abundance: NA
v_gene: TRBV7-2
j_gene: TRBJ2-3
len: 12
d_gene: NA

CDR3aa: CASSPSTRQAHSPLHF
CDR3nt: TGTGCCAGCAGCCCCAGCACTCGGCAGGCTCATTCACCCCTCCACTTT
abundance: NA
v_gene: TRBV7-8
j_gene: TRBJ1-6
len: 16
d_gene: NA

CDR3aa: CASSSTSELDTDTQYF
CDR3nt: TGTGCCAGCAGTTCGACTAGCGAACTAGACACAGATACGCAGTATTTT
abundance: once
v_gene: TRBV6-2/TRBV6-3
j_gene: TRBJ2-3
len: 16
d_gene: TRBD2

CDR3aa: CASSKGQGAHTEAFF
CDR3nt: TGTGCCAGCTCAAAGGGACAGGGGGCGCACACTGAAGCTTTCTTT
abundance: once
v_gene: TRBV18
j_gene: TRBJ1-1
len: 15
d_gene: TRBD1

CDR3aa: CASKGMTGVASPLHF
CDR3nt: TGTGCCAGCAAGGGGATGACAGGGGTGGCCTCACCCCTCCACTTT
abundance: NA
v_gene: TRBV27
j_gene: TRBJ1-6
len: 15
d_gene: TRBD1

CDR3aa: CASSVVEGETQYF
CDR3nt: TGTGCCAGCAGCGTAGTGGAGGGGGAGACCCAGTACTTC
abundance: NA
v_gene: TRBV9
j_gene: TRBJ2-5
len: 13
d_gene: NA

CDR3aa: CASSLMTFGYTF
CDR3nt: TGTGCCAGCAGCCTAATGACATTTGGCTACACCTTC
abundance: NA
v_gene: TRBV28
j_gene: TRBJ1-2
len: 12
d_gene: NA

CDR3aa: CASSFAGQEFSGNTIYF
CDR3nt: TGTGCCAGCAGTTTCGCTGGACAGGAATTCTCTGGAAACACCATATATTTT
abundance: NA
v_gene: TRBV28
j_gene: TRBJ1-3
len: 17
d_gene: TRBD1

CDR3aa: CASSLQGGNQPQHF
CDR3nt: TGCGCCAGCAGCTTACAGGGAGGCAATCAGCCCCAGCATTTT
abundance: NA
v_gene: TRBV5-1
j_gene: TRBJ1-5
len: 14
d_gene: NA

CDR3aa: CASSILLAGGLDEQYF
CDR3nt: TGTGCCAGTAGTATTCTCCTAGCGGGGGGGCTGGACGAGCAGTACTTC
abundance: NA
v_gene: TRBV19
j_gene: TRBJ2-7
len: 16
d_gene: TRBD2

CDR3aa: CAWGRVQGRNTIYF
CDR3nt: TGTGCCTGGGGGAGAGTACAGGGGAGAAACACCATATATTTT
abundance: NA
v_gene: TRBV30
j_gene: TRBJ1-3
len: 14
d_gene: TRBD1

CDR3aa: CASSMRGLNTEAFF
CDR3nt: TGTGCCAGTAGTATGAGAGGATTGAACACTGAAGCTTTCTTT
abundance: few
v_gene: TRBV19
j_gene: TRBJ1-1
len: 14
d_gene: NA

CDR3aa: CASRTSYGYTF
CDR3nt: TGTGCCTCTAGAACCTCCTATGGCTACACCTTC
abundance: NA
v_gene: TRBV6-5
j_gene: TRBJ1-2
len: 11
d_gene: NA